This T cell receptor (beta chain) was profiled in a study of OX40 agonist ivuxolimab in advanced cancers. Study-wide background: Anti-PD-1, anti-PD-L1 or anti-CTLA-4 therapy given earlier was allowed, and 40% had some.

Germline CDR1 is LNHDA and CDR2 is SQIVND (reference sequence). The CDR3 extends over 15 amino acids. The junction had 7 bases not matched to a gene; V was cut back by 5 bases and J by 4 bases. Measured with immunoSEQ multiplex PCR; TCRdb has only the in-frame clones, and not every one. The sample yields approximately 100,000 clones, about 85% seen once. Any history of autoimmune disease or systemic immunosuppression disqualified patients. The genes are TRBV19 and TRBJ1-1, with 10 bases that match TRBD1. This receptor was obtained from an adult with an advanced solid tumor such as melanoma, head and neck, liver or kidney cancer. This specimen consisted of CD4+ or CD8+ T cells sorted from blood, obtained in a trial of the OX40 agonist ivuxolimab. CDR3 residues: CASSPGTGEGTEAFF. CDR3 DNA: TGTGCCAGTAGTCCCGGGACAGGGGAGGGCACTGAAGCTTTCTTT.